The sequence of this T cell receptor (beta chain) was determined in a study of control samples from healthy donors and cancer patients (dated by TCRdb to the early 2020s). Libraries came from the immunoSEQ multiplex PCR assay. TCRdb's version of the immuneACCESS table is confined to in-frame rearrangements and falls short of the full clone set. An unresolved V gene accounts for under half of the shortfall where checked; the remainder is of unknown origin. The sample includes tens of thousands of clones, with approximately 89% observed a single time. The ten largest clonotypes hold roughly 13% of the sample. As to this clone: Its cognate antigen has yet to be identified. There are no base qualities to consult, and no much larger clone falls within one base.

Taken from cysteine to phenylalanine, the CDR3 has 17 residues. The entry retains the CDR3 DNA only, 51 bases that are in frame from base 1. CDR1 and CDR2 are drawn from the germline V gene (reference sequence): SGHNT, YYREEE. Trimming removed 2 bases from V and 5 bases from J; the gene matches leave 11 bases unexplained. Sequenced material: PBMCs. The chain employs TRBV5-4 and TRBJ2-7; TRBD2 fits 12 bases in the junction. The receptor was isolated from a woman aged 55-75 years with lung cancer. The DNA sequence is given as TGTGCCAGCAGCTTCGGACTAGCGGGAATAAACCGCCACGAGCAGTACTTC. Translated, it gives CASSFGLAGINRHEQYF.